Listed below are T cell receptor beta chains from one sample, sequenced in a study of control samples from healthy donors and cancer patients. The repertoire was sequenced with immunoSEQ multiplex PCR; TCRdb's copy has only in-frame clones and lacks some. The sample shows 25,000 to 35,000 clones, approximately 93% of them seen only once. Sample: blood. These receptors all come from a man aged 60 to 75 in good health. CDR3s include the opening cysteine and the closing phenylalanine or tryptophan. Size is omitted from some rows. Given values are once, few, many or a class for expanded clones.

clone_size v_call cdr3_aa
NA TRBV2 CASSEQGLGNEKLFF
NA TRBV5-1 CASSWQITSGANVLTF
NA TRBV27 CASAERGSGEKLFF
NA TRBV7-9 CASSPQGAEGYGYTF
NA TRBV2 CASSEASRAGETQYF
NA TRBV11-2 CASSSGDSNEKLFF
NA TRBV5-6 CASSSPGLGNNEQFF
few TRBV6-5 CASSSRVSNTEAFF
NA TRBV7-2 CASSPRSRPAQETQYF
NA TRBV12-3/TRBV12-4 CASSLAGSNIQYF
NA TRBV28 CASAGTGGFTNEKLFF
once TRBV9 CASSAPGSLNTEAFF
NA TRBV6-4 CASSDYRVSGNTIYF
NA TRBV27 CASSWTANTGELFF
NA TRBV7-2 CASQSTVSGNTIYF
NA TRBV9 CASSVSGGKETQYF
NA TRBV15 CATSRGDRTASGYGYTF
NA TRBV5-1 CASSPHTGGIQETQYF
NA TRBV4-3 CASSQEIVTGPYGYTF
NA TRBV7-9 CASGRANQPQHF
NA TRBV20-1 CSASGLAGVGTQYF
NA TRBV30 CAWGERDGFYGYTF
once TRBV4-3 CASSQVGGRYTF
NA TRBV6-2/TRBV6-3 CASSYVGVEETQYF
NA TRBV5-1 CASSFSRGQNGELFF
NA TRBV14 CASSQDLQGSPLHF
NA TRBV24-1 CATRRRGRDEQFF
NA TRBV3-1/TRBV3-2 CASSLSGGRDGYTF
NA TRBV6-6 CASSQNRDMNTEAFF
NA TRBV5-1 CATKPTGENTEAFF
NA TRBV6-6 CASSSPGGLGYEQYF
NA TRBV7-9 CASSLEGYGGRTEAFF
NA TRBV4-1 CASSPRFETEAFF
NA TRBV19 CASRGRVEKLFF
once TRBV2 CASSHGGPQPQHF